Presented here are 30 T cell receptor beta chains from one specimen sequenced in a study of identifying expanded T cells in peripheral blood. Only in-frame clones appear in the TCRdb table, and some are missing; sequencing was by immunoSEQ multiplex PCR. The repertoire has some 90,000 clones, approximately 86% of them found once; the top ten carry around 5.6%. The source material was blood. The receptors originated from a person between 18 and 75 years old in good health.

This rearrangement joins TRBV30 to TRBJ1-6; 8 bases fit TRBD1. Losses at the gene ends were 5 bases for V and 9 bases for J; bases not matched to a gene: 6. Germline V gene lookup returns CDR1 GTSNPN and CDR2 SVGIG (reference sequence). The CDR3 covers 13 residues. The CDR3 is CAWSQGGGSPLHF. DNA of the CDR3: TGTGCCTGGTCACAGGGGGGAGGTTCACCCCTCCACTTT.

The genes are TRBV6-6 and TRBJ2-3; maybe TRBD2 (5 bases). V lost 2 bases to trimming and J lost 6 bases, with 18 bases between them. The germline CDR1 and CDR2 sequences are MNHNY and SVGAGI (reference sequence). CDR3 length equals 16 residues. The CDR3 spells CASSYGHTAGVDTQYF. CDR3 nucleotides: TGTGCCAGCAGTTACGGGCACACCGCCGGGGTGGATACGCAGTATTTT.

The chain carries TRBV2 and TRBJ1-6; D not certain. The CDR3 has 14 amino acids. Trimming stripped 7 bases from V and 0 bases from J, with 7 bases between. The germline gives CDR1 SNHLY, CDR2 FYNNEI. This chain's CDR3 is CASMKGSYNSPLHF. CDR3 in DNA: TGTGCCAGCATGAAGGGCTCCTATAATTCACCCCTCCACTTT.

This clone occurred once. This sequence joins TRBV7-9 and TRBJ2-5, with D unclear. Trimming cost V 3 bases and J 1 base, with 15 bases left between them. Per germline, CDR1 SEHNR and CDR2 FQNEAQ (reference sequence). This CDR3 contains 16 residues. CDR3 in DNA: TGTGCCAGCAGCTTTATCGGCGCGGAGACCCAAGAGACCCAGTACTTC. Protein sequence: CASSFIGAETQETQYF.

The chain has TRBV19 and TRBJ1-5; D is unresolved. CDR1 and CDR2 from the germline V gene are LNHDA and SQIVND (reference sequence). The CDR3 is 13 amino acids. The germline V and J ends were trimmed by 8 bases and 4 bases, with 12 bases remaining between them. CDR3 DNA: TGTGCCAGTGTCCCCCGGTCTAATCAGCCCCAGCATTTT. This gives the protein CASVPRSNQPQHF.

The rearrangement joins TRBV27 to TRBJ1-2; the D gene is possibly TRBD1 (5 bases). V lost 3 bases and J 6 bases, leaving 14 bases between the germline ends. In germline, CDR1 is MNHEY, CDR2 SMNVEV (reference sequence). This CDR3 has 14 amino acids. CDR3 DNA sequence: TGTGCCAGCAGTTTCCTCCCCCAGGGAGATGGCTACACCTTC. The encoded protein is CASSFLPQGDGYTF.

The chain couples TRBV7-9 to TRBJ1-4, with D hard to call. This CDR3 is 18 amino acids long. Trimming took 5 bases from V and 4 from J, leaving 23 bases between them. CDR1 SEHNR and CDR2 FQNEAQ come from the germline V gene (reference sequence). The CDR3 DNA is TGTGCCAGCAGCCCTTTGCGCGGGGTGGGGAACATTAATGAAAAACTGTTTTTT. It specifies CASSPLRGVGNINEKLFF.

The chain has TRBV5-6 and TRBJ2-2, with D perhaps TRBD2 (5 bases). This CDR3 is built from 13 residues. The germline gives CDR1 SGHDT, CDR2 YYEEEE. Trimming stripped 3 bases from V and 5 bases from J, with 8 bases between. CDR3 DNA sequence: TGTGCCAGCAGCTGGGAGATGACCGGGGAGCTGTTTTTT. Encoded protein: CASSWEMTGELFF.

V and J are TRBV11-3 and TRBJ2-6; the D is unclear. The germline V gene encodes CDR1 SGHNT and CDR2 YENEEA. The CDR3 totals 15 residues. Trimming cost V 3 bases and J 3 bases, with 9 bases left between them. DNA for the CDR3: TGTGCCAGCAGCTTGATGGCATTTGGGGCCAACGTCCTGACTTTC. Residues: CASSLMAFGANVLTF.

This rearrangement joins TRBV20-1 to TRBJ2-1; D is unresolved. Germline loops: CDR1 DFQATT, CDR2 SNEGSKA (reference sequence). The V gene lost 7 bases and the J gene lost 7 bases, with 8 bases spanning the gap. The CDR3 totals 10 residues. The CDR3 spells CSVKANEQFF. The CDR3 DNA follows: TGCAGTGTCAAGGCAAATGAGCAGTTCTTC.

This clone has only one observation. V and J are TRBV5-1 and TRBJ2-7; D gene ambiguous. This CDR3 has 16 amino acids. The V end lost 0 bases, the J end lost 0 bases, and 13 bases lay between the germline ends. Germline assignment: CDR1 SGHRS and CDR2 YFSETQ. CDR3: CASSLVNRVLSYEQYF. The CDR3 DNA is TGCGCCAGCAGCTTGGTGAACCGCGTGCTCTCCTACGAGCAGTACTTC.

This clone was seen a handful of times. This sequence joins TRBV5-1 and TRBJ1-1; D is unclear. Trimming took off 2 bases at V and 4 bases at J, with 6 bases between the two ends. Germline V lookup: CDR1 SGHRS, CDR2 YFSETQ. The CDR3 extends over 12 amino acids. The CDR3 is CASSFEGTEAFF. The CDR3 DNA reads TGCGCCAGCAGCTTCGAGGGCACTGAAGCTTTCTTT.

This chain joins TRBV7-9 and TRBJ1-1; the D is unclear. Germline loops: CDR1 SEHNR, CDR2 FQNEAQ (reference sequence). The CDR3 length is 16 residues. Trimming took 5 bases from V and 0 from J, leaving 16 bases between them. CDR3 in DNA: TGTGCCAGCAGCCACGTGAAGGGCAGCATGAACACTGAAGCTTTCTTT. Its protein is CASSHVKGSMNTEAFF.

The rearrangement joins TRBV4-3 to TRBJ2-5; D may be TRBD1 or TRBD2 (7 bases each). The V and J ends lost 0 bases and 4 bases respectively, with 15 bases between them. This CDR3 spans 16 amino acids. Germline values: CDR1 LGHNA, CDR2 YSLEER. The CDR3 reads CASSQEPPRGGETQYF. In DNA, the CDR3 is TGCGCCAGCAGCCAAGAGCCCCCCAGGGGGGGAGAGACCCAGTACTTC.

The chain joins TRBV11-3 to TRBJ2-1; the D gene could be TRBD1 or TRBD2 (7 bases each). CDR3 length: 14 amino acids. V lost 3 bases and J lost 9, with 15 bases in between. Germline V lookup: CDR1 SGHNT, CDR2 YENEEA. DNA for the CDR3: TGTGCCAGCAGCTTCGCAGGGGGGGGCAGTGAGCAGTTCTTC. Its translation is CASSFAGGGSEQFF.

The V and J genes are TRBV2 and TRBJ2-1; 7 bases map to TRBD1. The trim removed 11 bases at V and 4 bases at J, leaving 11 bases unmatched. The germline CDR1 and CDR2 sequences are SNHLY and FYNNEI. The CDR3 is made up of 14 amino acids. The CDR3 is CAVQTRDSYNEQFF. The CDR3 DNA reads TGTGCCGTCCAGACCCGGGACAGTTACAATGAGCAGTTCTTC.

This clone was detected once. The rearrangement uses TRBV5-4 and TRBJ2-3, with 11 bases fitting TRBD2. Unmatched junction bases numbered 5, after V lost 1 base and J lost 4 bases. The CDR3 sequence is 16 residues long. Germline V gene lookup returns CDR1 SGHNT and CDR2 YYREEE (reference sequence). The chain's CDR3 is CASSLYLAGGPDTQYF. The DNA for the CDR3 is TGTGCCAGCAGCTTGTATCTAGCGGGGGGCCCAGATACGCAGTATTTT.

J is TRBJ1-2 and V is TRBV5-4; no reliable D call. The CDR3 sequence is 12 residues long. Between the trimmed V and J ends, which lost 0 bases and 5 bases, there was a span of 5 bases. From germline, CDR1 is SGHNT and CDR2 YYREEE (reference sequence). This CDR3 is CASSLGTYGYTF. The CDR3 DNA reads TGTGCCAGCAGCTTGGGGACGTATGGCTACACCTTC.

The chain uses TRBV5-4 and TRBJ1-2; TRBD1 matches 10 bases. J was trimmed by 8 bases and V by 3 bases; bases with no gene match: 13. The CDR3 is 16 amino acids. Germline CDR1 SGHNT, CDR2 YYREEE (reference sequence). The CDR3 loop reads CASSSTGGTGFGGYTF. The CDR3 nucleotides are TGTGCCAGCAGCTCGACAGGGGGCACGGGATTCGGAGGCTACACCTTC.

The chain joins TRBV7-9 to TRBJ2-1, with D perhaps matching TRBD1 (6 bases). Germline V gives CDR1 SEHNR, CDR2 FQNEAQ (reference sequence). Trimming took off 9 bases at V and 4 bases at J, with 10 bases between the two ends. The CDR3 loop spans 12 amino acids. The CDR3 nucleotides read TGTGCCAGTGCTACAGGGTACAATGAGCAGTTCTTC. Translation: CASATGYNEQFF.

The rearrangement joins TRBV25-1 to TRBJ1-1, with D uncertain. The germline V and J ends were trimmed by 0 bases and 4 bases, with 9 bases remaining between them. This CDR3 comprises 14 residues. Per germline, CDR1 MGHDK and CDR2 SYGVNS. For the CDR3, the DNA is TGTGCCAGCAGTGAATATCTGGGTGTCACTGAAGCTTTCTTT. It codes for CASSEYLGVTEAFF.

The chain combines TRBV4-1 with TRBJ2-2; TRBD2 might be the D (7 bases). The germline CDR1 and CDR2 sequences are MGHRA and YSYEKL. The CDR3 spans 16 residues. Trimming took off 4 bases at V and 8 bases at J, with 20 bases between the two ends. The CDR3: CASSPAGAGRTGELFF. In DNA form, the CDR3 reads TGCGCCAGCAGCCCCGCGGGGGCAGGGCGGACGGGGGAGCTGTTTTTT.

This chain uses TRBV11-3 with TRBJ2-5, with D perhaps TRBD1 or TRBD2 (6 bases each). Trimming shortened V by 3 bases and J by 5 bases, and 16 bases separated the two germline ends. This CDR3 spans 15 amino acids. Germline lookup yields CDR1 SGHNT and CDR2 YENEEA. The chain's CDR3 is CASSLGGQPRETQYF. The CDR3 region has the DNA TGTGCCAGCAGCTTGGGGGGACAACCCCGGGAGACCCAGTACTTC.

V usage is TRBV5-1 and J usage is TRBJ2-7, with D perhaps given as TRBD1 or TRBD2 (5 bases each). Trimming removed 0 bases from V and 5 bases from J, with 27 bases in between. CDR1 is SGHRS, CDR2 YFSETQ, per germline. The CDR3 extends over 19 amino acids. Written as DNA, the CDR3 is TGCGCCAGCAGCTTGGTACCAGAGGGGTGGGGCCTGAGAAATAACGAGCAGTACTTC. Its protein product is CASSLVPEGWGLRNNEQYF. Full variable domain (outside the CDR3, taken from reference TRBV5-1 and TRBJ2-7): KAGVTQTPRYLIKTRGQQVTLSCSPISGHRSVSWYQQTPGQGLQFLFEYFSETQRNKGNFPGRFSGRQFSNSRSEMNVSTLELGDSALYLCASSLVPEGWGLRNNEQYFGPGTRLTVT.

This clone was detected once. The chain employs TRBV11-2 and TRBJ2-2, with D perhaps matching TRBD1 or TRBD2 (6 bases each). CDR3 length: 15 amino acids. Germline assignment: CDR1 SGHAT and CDR2 FQNNGV. Trimming left V 5 bases short and J 5 bases short, with 15 bases between. In DNA form, the CDR3 reads TGTGCCAGCAGCGAGGTGGGGGGCCATACCGGGGAGCTGTTTTTT. It is translated as CASSEVGGHTGELFF.

This chain links TRBV6-1 with TRBJ2-7, with D unclear. CDR3 length equals 15 residues. V was clipped by 0 bases and J by 3 bases, with 12 bases between them. CDR1 is MNHNS, CDR2 SASEGT, per germline. The CDR3 sequence: CASSEAGEGFYEQYF. In DNA form, the CDR3 reads TGTGCCAGCAGTGAAGCAGGTGAAGGCTTCTACGAGCAGTACTTC.

This clone was seen only once. The gene calls are TRBV7-2 and TRBJ2-7; no firm D call. Germline CDR1 and CDR2: SGHTA and FQGNSA. V lost 5 bases to trimming and J lost 0 bases, with 11 bases between them. The CDR3 is 14 residues long. CDR3 region: CASSPRALSYEQYF. In nucleotides, the CDR3 is TGTGCCAGCAGCCCCCGGGCCCTCTCCTACGAGCAGTACTTC.

This clone showed up just once. The J gene is TRBJ2-1, the V gene TRBV19, with D tentatively TRBD1 (6 bases). CDR3 length equals 14 residues. Germline V CDR1 and CDR2: LNHDA, SQIVND (reference sequence). V lost 4 bases to trimming and J lost 6 bases, with 13 bases between them. The CDR3 nucleotides read TGTGCCAGTAGTAAAGGACAGACCATCAATGAGCAGTTCTTC. Protein product: CASSKGQTINEQFF.

In DNA, the CDR3 is TGTGCCAGCAGCCGTGGCCGAGAAGAGACCCAGTACTTC. It is translated as CASSRGREETQYF. The gene calls are TRBV7-3 and TRBJ2-5; D unclear. Trimming removed 5 bases from V and 3 bases from J, with 10 bases in between. Germline V gene data show CDR1 as SGHTA and CDR2 as FQGTGA. The CDR3 loop spans 13 amino acids.

The V gene is TRBV5-1, the J gene TRBJ2-5; TRBD1 matches at 9 bases. The CDR3 has 15 residues. Per germline, CDR1 SGHRS and CDR2 YFSETQ. After removal of 0 bases from V and 5 bases from J, the junction contained 5 bases not matched to a gene. The CDR3 here is CASSLGGTGLETQYF. The CDR3 DNA sequence: TGCGCCAGCAGCTTGGGTGGGACAGGGTTGGAGACCCAGTACTTC.